The clone carrying this T cell receptor (beta chain) was seen just once. Some clones are missing from TCRdb's copy, which holds only in-frame ones; the method was immunoSEQ multiplex PCR. The sample shows about 2.4 million clones, over 85% of them seen only once. The data were taken from a study of shared clonotypes between healthy human individuals. The CDR3 is 14 residues long. V was pared by 0 bases and J by 4 bases, with 1 base of the junction left unmatched. CDR1 is ENHRY and CDR2 is SYGVKD in the germline V gene. This chain connects TRBV10-3 to TRBJ2-5; 8 positions agree with TRBD1. The origin of this receptor is a man between 18 and 29 years old in good health. Some clones in this sample may be carry-over from other donors' samples. The sequenced material came from naive CD4+ T cells from PBMCs. Subset indicated: CD45RA+ positively selected. CDR3 DNA sequence: TGTGCCATCAGTGAGTCCCAGGGGGCAGAGACCCAGTACTTC. Its protein product is CAISESQGAETQYF.